The source of this T cell receptor (beta chain) is a study of T cell repertoires in cytomegalovirus infection. TCRdb called the reads again in MiXCR, with one record for every CDR3 protein. Of hundreds of thousands of distinct CDR3 sequences in the sample, approximately 24% are singletons; the top ten hold roughly 8%. Germline trimming cut 5 bases from V and 2 bases from J; bases unmatched to any gene: 5. Germline assignment: CDR1 MNHEY and CDR2 SMNVEV (reference sequence). This CDR3 is built from 14 residues. The chain links TRBV27 to TRBJ2-5; 7 bases agree with TRBD2. Sequenced input: CD8+ T cells from PBMCs. The source is a human donor in good health (CMV status not recorded). Some clones in this sample may be carry-over from other donors' samples. CDR3 DNA sequence: TGTGCCAGCAGTCCTCTAGCGGAGCAAGAGACCCAGTACTTC. Protein sequence: CASSPLAEQETQYF.